This T cell receptor beta chain was sequenced in a study of cytomegalovirus exposure and HLA in healthy donors listed by TCRdb under 2017. For context, the study as a whole: According to a later analysis, one platform produced both the roughly 120 validation repertoires and the 666 repertoires of the first cohort. The study aimed to test whether signatures of past pathogen exposure could be identified by cataloging public T cell receptors. Besides the first cohort of some 670 subjects, a separate validation cohort made up of 95 to 150 different subjects was used. High-throughput TCR immunosequencing, statistical association of individual TCRs with disease status, and machine learning were combined to predict cytomegalovirus infection status. General findings and caveats noted by the study authors: A later analysis found that TCRs clustered in the first cohort also tended to co-occur in the 120 validation repertoires, with roughly 95% of cluster scores above 0. The classifier was reported to diagnose cytomegalovirus status with high specificity and sensitivity in both the original and validation cohorts. Across donors, most TCR sequences were observed very rarely, whereas some public TCRs were present in many individuals. According to the authors, the approach could potentially be generalized to other disease states and immunological phenotypes. A later analysis lacked HLA typing for the validation cohort, so it scored co-occurrence in that cohort across all 130 or so repertoires. In vitro tests confirmed that a few of the cytomegalovirus-associated TCR beta chains recognize cytomegalovirus antigens. In the study, some 180 TCR beta chains were listed as associated with cytomegalovirus.

Points on this clone: Its antigen remains undetermined. No much larger clonotype is one base removed from it; base qualities were not supplied.

The germline V gene gives CDR1 as ENHRY and CDR2 as SYGVKD. The V end loses 6 bases and the J end loses 1 base, and a stretch of 13 bases separates them. Measured from the cysteine to the phenylalanine, the CDR3 is 15 residues long. Just CDR3 DNA is preserved here, 45 bases in frame from base 1. The donors belonged to the validation cohort of about 110 subjects, which was separate from the roughly 670-subject first cohort. To prepare the library, the immunoSEQ multiplex PCR assay was applied. As for the authors' bioinformatics: A statistical classification framework was built to diagnose cytomegalovirus status from the catalog of TCR beta chain sequences. TCRdb stores this immuneACCESS table with in-frame sequences only. Part of the clones is absent; in the studies checked, under half of the shortfall reflects unresolved V genes, and no reason is known for the rest. That table gives V, J and clone size, and the DNA gave D and trimming. This sample lists more than 95,000 clones; under 90% were detected once. About 2% of the sample is in the top ten clones.

The sample was PBMCs. The sequence was collected from a woman between 18 and 29 years old in good health and CMV-seronegative. The chain is encoded by TRBV10-3 joined to TRBJ2-1; a weak D assignment points to TRBD1 (5 bases agree). DNA sequence: TGTGCCATCAGATCAGGGATCCCGTCCTACAATGAGCAGTTCTTC. Its coded protein is CAIRSGIPSYNEQFF.